The 22 T cell receptor beta chains below were found in one sample sequenced in a study of CD8+ T cells in alopecia areata. Sequencing used cDNA as its template, made by extracting RNA and reverse transcribing it. Assay: immunoSEQ multiplex PCR; the TCRdb copy retains only in-frame clones and omits some. This sample has approximately 300,000 clones, each found more than once. Cells pooled from cutaneous lymph nodes were sorted on CD4, CD8alpha, NKG2D, NKG2ACE and other markers. The sample taken for sequencing was CD4+ T cells sorted from a lymph node. These receptors originate from a C3H/HeJ mouse with alopecia areata. The strain's MHC: H2-k.

This clone was recorded a few times. Mouse names are used for the genes. The read terminates 4 residues before the CDR3 end, so the remaining end is supplied by the germline J gene. Other nucleotide sequences in the sample specify the same CDR3. The chain uses TRBV5 and TRBJ2-3; 9 bases align to TRBD2. Per the germline V gene, CDR1 is LGHNA and CDR2 is YNLKQL (reference sequence). The CDR3 covers 15 residues. Unmatched junction bases numbered 2, after V lost 1 base and J lost 3 bases. The part of the CDR3 DNA that was read is TGTGCCAGCAGCCAAGCGCTGGGGGGGGCAGAA. Protein product: CASSQALGGAE. The whole CDR3 is CASSQALGGAETLYF.

As to this clone: Gene and germline names: mouse. Read sequence stops 4 residues before the CDR3 end, and the germline J gene provides the missing end. This chain links TRBV13-1 with TRBJ2-5; possible D gene TRBD2, 6 bases. This CDR3 has 15 residues. Germline-derived CDR1 and CDR2 are NSHNY and SYGAGN. V shed 1 base and J shed 0 bases, with 9 bases lying between them. The CDR3 loop reads CASSDFWGNQDTQYF. The part of the CDR3 DNA that was read is TGTGCCAGCAGTGATTTTTGGGGGAACCAAGAC.

This clone showed up just a few times. The listed genes are named as in mouse. CDR3 bases read: TGTGCCAGCAGTGACCTGGGGACT. Translating it yields CASSDLGT. The whole CDR3 sequence is CASSDLGTEQFF. The rearrangement links TRBV13-3 to TRBJ2-1, with a tentative D call TRBD2 (6 bases). The read stops 4 residues short of the end of the CDR3; the missing end is completed from the germline J gene. The CDR3 is 12 amino acids. Germline CDR1 and CDR2: NNHDY and SYVADS.

Points on this clone: Any gene name here is a mouse gene name. Read coverage stops 3 residues before the CDR3 terminus; the germline J gene supplies the remainder. The chain uses TRBV5 and TRBJ1-6, with D possibly TRBD1 on 6 matching bases. TRBJ1-6 is placed among ORFs of uncertain function. Trimming left V 0 bases short and J 5 bases short, with 14 bases between. Germline-derived CDR1 and CDR2 are LGHNA and YNLKQL (reference sequence). The CDR3 runs 17 residues. This chain's CDR3 is CASSQEPWPGDNSPLYF. The CDR3 DNA, read in part, is TGTGCCAGCAGCCAAGAACCCTGGCCAGGGGATAATTCGCCC.

This clone has just a few counts. Gene names refer to mouse genes. Sequencing ends 4 residues short of the CDR3 end; the germline J gene provides the rest. V and J are TRBV5 and TRBJ2-2; D is possibly TRBD1 (6 bases). Trimming took 1 base from V and 0 from J, leaving 9 bases between them. This CDR3 has 16 amino acids. Germline CDR1 reads LGHNA; CDR2 reads YNLKQL (reference sequence). Incomplete CDR3 DNA: TGTGCCAGCAGCCAAGGCAGGACAGCAAACACCGGG. Translated, it gives CASSQGRTANTG. The CDR3 in its entirety is CASSQGRTANTGQLYF.

As to this clone: Gene names follow the mouse nomenclature. The read comes to an end 4 residues before the CDR3 does, leaving the germline J gene to fill in the end. The chain is built from TRBV13-3 and TRBJ2-5, with 9 bases fitting TRBD1. The CDR3 contains 14 residues. CDR1 and CDR2 from the germline V gene are NNHDY and SYVADS. CDR3 bases read: TGTGCCAGCAGTTACAGGGGGCGCGGGGAC. This codes for CASSYRGRGD. The full CDR3 is CASSYRGRGDTQYF.

Points on this clone: Gene names and germline match the mouse. Read coverage stops 4 residues before the CDR3 terminus; the germline J gene supplies the remainder. The rearrangement joins TRBV31 to TRBJ1-2; 7 nucleotides line up with TRBD1. Germline V gene lookup returns CDR1 GKSSPN and CDR2 SITVG. V lost 4 bases to trimming and J lost 3 bases; unmatched junction nucleotides: 5. The CDR3 is made up of 13 amino acids. The DNA read from the CDR3 is TGTGCCTGGAAGGTCAGGGGGGACTCC. Translation: CAWKVRGDS. The CDR3, in full, reads CAWKVRGDSDYTF.

In this sample, this clone turned up a few times. Mouse germline and gene names are used. With the read ending 3 residues before the CDR3 end, the germline J gene is used to fill in that end. The V and J genes are TRBV19 and TRBJ1-6; D is ambiguous. TRBJ1-6 is filed as an ORF, its function uncertain. From germline, CDR1 is FNHDT and CDR2 SITEND (reference sequence). This CDR3 comprises 13 residues. The germline V and J ends were trimmed by 2 bases and 10 bases, with 10 bases remaining between them. CDR3 residues: CASSINSWSPLYF. CDR3 bases read: TGTGCCAGCAGTATCAACAGTTGGTCGCCC.

This clone was counted between two and nine times. The gene symbols are mouse symbols. The read falls 4 residues short of the CDR3 end, and the missing part is taken from the germline J gene. The V gene is TRBV13-3, the J gene TRBJ2-2; 7 bases are shared with TRBD2. CDR3 length: 14 residues. The J segment lost 3 bases and the V segment lost 2 bases, leaving 1 base of the junction unmatched. Germline V lookup: CDR1 NNHDY, CDR2 SYVADS. CDR3 protein: CASSEGGDTGQLYF. The covered CDR3 bases are TGTGCCAGCAGTGAGGGGGGGGACACCGGG.

This clone was detected many times. Genes here carry mouse names. The missing CDR3 end, 3 residues past where the read stops, is filled in from the germline J gene. The V and J genes are TRBV3 and TRBJ1-6, with a possible D match to TRBD1 (5 bases). TRBJ1-6 is an ORF, and what it does is uncertain. CDR3 size: 16 residues. Between the trimmed V and J ends, which lost 4 bases and 0 bases, there was a span of 10 bases. Germline values: CDR1 SNHLY, CDR2 FYNGKV (reference sequence). The covered CDR3 bases are TGTGCCAGCAGCTCCACAGGAAATTCCTATAATTCGCCC. Translation gives CASSSTGNSYNSP. The entire CDR3 is CASSSTGNSYNSPLYF.

This clone has just a few counts. Mouse germline and gene names are used. The read comes to an end 4 residues before the CDR3 does, leaving the germline J gene to fill in the end. The chain combines TRBV13-2 with TRBJ2-5; 9 positions agree with TRBD1. CDR1 and CDR2 (germline): NNHNN, SYGAGS (reference sequence). CDR3 length: 15 residues. V was pared by 4 bases and J by 2 bases, with 5 bases of the junction left unmatched. CDR3: CASGPPGQGQDTQYF. CDR3 DNA, as far as it was read: TGTGCCAGCGGTCCGCCGGGACAGGGCCAAGAC.

Notes on this clone: Gene names are the mouse ones. The sequence runs out 4 residues before the end of the CDR3; the remainder is reconstructed from the germline J gene. V and J are TRBV31 and TRBJ2-1; 14 bases are shared with TRBD2. The V segment lost 2 bases and the J segment 4 bases; nucleotides outside the gene matches: 4. Germline V gene lookup returns CDR1 GKSSPN and CDR2 SITVG. The CDR3 totals 16 residues. The CDR3 spells CAWSSGTGGAYAEQFF. The part of the CDR3 DNA that was read is TGTGCCTGGAGTTCGGGGACTGGGGGGGCGTATGCT.

Concerning this clone: Mouse germline and gene names are used. The missing CDR3 end, 4 residues past where the read stops, is filled in from the germline J gene. This chain links TRBV2 with TRBJ2-5; 8 bases match TRBD1. V lost 1 base, J lost 3 bases, and 3 bases stayed unmatched. Germline CDR1 and CDR2: LGHNA and YSYQKL. The CDR3 length is 15 residues. The CDR3: CASSQAGTGQDTQYF. The part of the CDR3 DNA that was read is TGTGCCAGCAGCCAAGCCGGGACAGGACAAGAC.

Points on this clone: Genes here carry mouse names. The read terminates 4 residues before the CDR3 end, so the remaining end is supplied by the germline J gene. This rearrangement joins TRBV19 to TRBJ1-1; 8 nucleotides agree with TRBD1. From germline, CDR1 is FNHDT and CDR2 SITEND (reference sequence). This CDR3 spans 11 amino acids. The CDR3 sequence is CASKQGAEVFF. The part of the CDR3 DNA that was read is TGTGCCAGCAAACAGGGGGCA. Using reference TRBV19 and TRBJ1-1 for the parts outside the CDR3, the full variable domain is GGIITQTPKFLIGQEGQKLTLKCQQNFNHDTMYWYRQDSGKGLRLIYYSITENDLQKGDLSEGYDASREKKSSFSLTVTSAQKNEMAVFLCASKQGAEVFFGKGTRLTVV.

About this clone: Each gene name is a mouse one. The missing CDR3 end, 4 residues past where the read stops, is filled in from the germline J gene. This chain connects TRBV5 to TRBJ2-5; TRBD1 matches 9 bases. The CDR3 loop spans 14 amino acids. Germline V gene sequence: CDR1 LGHNA, CDR2 YNLKQL (reference sequence). The DNA read from the CDR3 is TGTGCCAGCAGCTCTGGGACAGGGAAGGAC. Its translation: CASSSGTGKD. The whole CDR3 protein is CASSSGTGKDTQYF.

Concerning this clone: Gene names refer to mouse genes. The read falls 4 residues short of the CDR3 end, and the missing part is taken from the germline J gene. The V and J genes are TRBV17 and TRBJ2-3; TRBD2 aligns across 9 bases. Trimming at V came to 0 bases and at J to 0 bases, leaving 7 bases not matched to a gene. This CDR3 is built from 18 residues. Germline CDR1 is MNHDT and CDR2 is YYDKIL. Here the CDR3 reads CASSRDRDWGTSAETLYF. The covered CDR3 bases are TGTGCTAGCAGTAGAGATAGAGACTGGGGGACTAGTGCAGAA.

This clone came up a few times. Gene names are the mouse ones. The read terminates 4 residues ahead of where the CDR3 ends, so the germline J gene completes it. This sequence joins TRBV31 and TRBJ2-3; 10 nucleotides align to TRBD1. Germline loops: CDR1 GKSSPN, CDR2 SITVG. The V gene end was trimmed by 4 bases and the J gene end by 2 bases; junction bases not matched to a gene: 3. This CDR3 has 14 amino acids. The CDR3 protein is CAWKDRGVAETLYF. The covered CDR3 bases are TGTGCCTGGAAGGACAGGGGGGTTGCAGAA.

This clone has only a few counts. Mouse gene names apply. The read terminates 4 residues before the CDR3 end, so the remaining end is supplied by the germline J gene. Other DNA sequences in this sample translate to the same CDR3. The V call is TRBV19, the J call TRBJ2-1, with 8 bases lining up with TRBD2. This CDR3 is 15 amino acids long. Per germline, CDR1 FNHDT and CDR2 SITEND (reference sequence). J lost 1 base, V lost 4 bases, and 4 bases had no gene match. This CDR3 is CASSPTGGNYAEQFF. The covered CDR3 bases are TGTGCCAGCAGTCCTACTGGGGGAAACTATGCT.

A few counts support this clone. Mouse gene names apply. The CDR3 end falls 4 residues outside the read, so it is completed with the germline J gene. Other DNA sequences in this sample translate to the same CDR3. The gene calls are TRBV5 and TRBJ1-2; D remains ambiguous. The V end lost 4 bases, the J end lost 1 base, and 4 bases lay between the germline ends. Germline assignment: CDR1 LGHNA and CDR2 YNLKQL (reference sequence). This CDR3 comprises 12 residues. The CDR3: CASSPQNSDYTF. The covered CDR3 bases are TGTGCCAGCAGCCCCCAAAACTCC.

Turning to this clone: Germline and genes here are mouse. The read falls 4 residues short of the CDR3 end, and the missing part is taken from the germline J gene. The chain couples TRBV1 to TRBJ2-5; 8 nucleotides agree with TRBD1. The CDR3 contains 15 residues. Germline CDR1 reads NSQYPW; CDR2 reads LRSPGD (reference sequence). V dropped 2 bases and J dropped 2; count of bases not matched to a gene: 3. CDR3 sequence: CTCSAKDRAQDTQYF. The DNA read from the CDR3 is TGCACCTGCAGTGCAAAGGACAGGGCCCAAGAC.

This clone appeared a few times. Genes and germline are mouse. The read stops 4 residues short of the end of the CDR3; the missing end is completed from the germline J gene. The chain has TRBV5 and TRBJ2-7; 8 positions agree with TRBD2. The V gene's germline CDR1 is LGHNA and CDR2 YNLKQL (reference sequence). This CDR3 has 14 residues. After removal of 2 bases from V and 2 bases from J, the junction contained 2 bases not matched to a gene. CDR3 protein: CASSQWGGPYEQYF. Incomplete CDR3 DNA: TGTGCCAGCAGCCAATGGGGGGGGCCCTAT.

There are a few counts of this clone. The gene names here belong to mouse. The CDR3 end falls 4 residues outside the read, so it is completed with the germline J gene. The rearrangement joins TRBV17 to TRBJ2-5; 7 nucleotides line up with TRBD1. Germline CDR1 reads MNHDT; CDR2 reads YYDKIL. The CDR3 covers 14 residues. V lost 5 bases and J lost 0; bases outside the gene matches: 2. The CDR3 bases that were read are TGTGCTAGCAGTTACAGGGGTAACCAAGAC. Protein: CASSYRGNQD. The entire CDR3 sequence reads CASSYRGNQDTQYF.